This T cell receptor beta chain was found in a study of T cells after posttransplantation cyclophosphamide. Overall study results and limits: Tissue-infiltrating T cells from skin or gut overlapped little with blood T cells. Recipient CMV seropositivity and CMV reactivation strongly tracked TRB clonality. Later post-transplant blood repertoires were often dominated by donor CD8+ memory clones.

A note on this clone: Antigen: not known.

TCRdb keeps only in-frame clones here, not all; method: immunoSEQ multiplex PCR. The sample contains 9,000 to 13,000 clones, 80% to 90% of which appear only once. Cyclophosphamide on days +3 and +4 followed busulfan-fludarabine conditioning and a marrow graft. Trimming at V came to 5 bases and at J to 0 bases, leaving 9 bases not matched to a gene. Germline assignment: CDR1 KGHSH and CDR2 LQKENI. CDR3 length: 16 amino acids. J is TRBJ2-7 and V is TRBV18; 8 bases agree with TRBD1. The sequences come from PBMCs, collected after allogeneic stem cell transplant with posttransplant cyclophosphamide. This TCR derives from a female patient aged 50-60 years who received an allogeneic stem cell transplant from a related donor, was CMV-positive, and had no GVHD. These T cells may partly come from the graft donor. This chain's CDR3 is CASSIFTGTGSYEQYF. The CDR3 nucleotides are TGTGCCAGCTCAATATTTACCGGGACAGGCTCCTACGAGCAGTACTTC.